The 21 T cell receptor beta chains listed next were all sequenced from one sample in a study of cytomegalovirus exposure and HLA in healthy donors. Method: immunoSEQ multiplex PCR; TCRdb's copy keeps in-frame clones and lacks some. The table includes 70,000 or so clones, roughly nine tenths detected once. The sequenced material came from PBMCs. Receptor source: a man younger than 35 in good health and CMV-seronegative.

The V call is TRBV7-2, the J call TRBJ2-1; D gene ambiguous. With 1 base removed from V and 4 bases from J, the gap between germline ends came to 11 bases. The CDR3 covers 15 residues. Germline CDR1 reads SGHTA; CDR2 reads FQGNSA. The CDR3 here is CASSLGPASYNEQFF. The CDR3 region has the DNA TGTGCCAGCAGCTTAGGTCCAGCGTCTTACAATGAGCAGTTCTTC.

The rearrangement links TRBV13 to TRBJ1-1; D is uncertain. The CDR3 is 14 amino acids. V was clipped by 2 bases and J by 2 bases, with 9 bases between them. Germline V gene sequence: CDR1 PRHDT, CDR2 FYEKMQ (reference sequence). For the CDR3, the DNA is TGTGCCAGCAGCTTATTCGGGGAAAACACTGAAGCTTTCTTT. It encodes CASSLFGENTEAFF.

The genes are TRBV25-1 and TRBJ1-1; D is unclear. V was shortened by 4 bases and J by 5 bases, with 11 bases between the two germline ends. Germline CDR1 and CDR2: MGHDK and SYGVNS. CDR3 size: 13 residues. CDR3 bases: TGTGCCAGCAGTGTTGCGGGTCGTACTGAAGCTTTCTTT. Translation gives CASSVAGRTEAFF.

The chain links TRBV19 to TRBJ1-5; 9 bases fit TRBD1. In germline, CDR1 is LNHDA, CDR2 SQIVND (reference sequence). Unmatched junction bases numbered 7, after V lost 5 bases and J lost 2 bases. The CDR3 extends over 16 amino acids. CDR3 sequence: CASSVTGGVGNQPQHF. In DNA, the CDR3 is TGTGCCAGTAGTGTGACAGGGGGAGTGGGCAATCAGCCCCAGCATTTT.

This chain joins TRBV7-2 and TRBJ2-1; TRBD1 agrees at 10 bases. After removal of 4 bases from V and 10 bases from J, the junction contained 7 bases not matched to a gene. Germline V CDR1 and CDR2: SGHTA, FQGNSA. The CDR3 covers 14 residues. The CDR3 sequence: CASSSGTGAKEQFF. CDR3 DNA sequence: TGTGCCAGCAGCTCCGGGACAGGGGCTAAAGAGCAGTTCTTC.

This clone was seen more than once but under ten times. This rearrangement joins TRBV5-6 to TRBJ1-2, with D perhaps matching TRBD1 (5 bases). In germline, CDR1 is SGHDT, CDR2 YYEEEE. Between the trimmed V and J ends, which lost 2 bases and 5 bases, there was a span of 13 bases. The CDR3 is made up of 14 amino acids. The CDR3 region is CASSLPGLSYGYTF. Here the CDR3 DNA reads TGTGCCAGCAGCTTACCGGGACTCTCATATGGCTACACCTTC.

This chain links TRBV6-5 with TRBJ2-2; unclear D gene. This CDR3 is built from 11 residues. Trimming took off 5 bases at V and 5 bases at J, with 3 bases between the two ends. Germline V gene sequence: CDR1 MNHEY, CDR2 SVGAGI. In DNA form, the CDR3 reads TGTGCCAGCAGTCAGACCGGGGAGCTGTTTTTT. This encodes CASSQTGELFF.

The V call is TRBV6-4, the J call TRBJ1-2, with D unclear. Germline V CDR1 and CDR2: MRHNA, SNTAGT. V gave up 0 bases and J gave up 4 bases, with 6 bases separating them. The CDR3 length is 13 residues. DNA of the CDR3: TGTGCCAGCAGTGACTCAGCCGGCTATGGCTACACCTTC. It encodes CASSDSAGYGYTF.

This chain links TRBV6-1 with TRBJ2-7, with D perhaps TRBD2 (5 bases). Germline V gene lookup returns CDR1 MNHNS and CDR2 SASEGT. This CDR3 contains 14 residues. V lost 8 bases to trimming and J lost 8 bases, with 22 bases between them. The CDR3 loop reads CASLPLAEAKKQYF. CDR3 in DNA: TGTGCCAGCTTACCCCTTGCGGAGGCCAAGAAGCAGTACTTC.

This sequence joins TRBV27 and TRBJ2-1; D not resolved. In germline, CDR1 is MNHEY, CDR2 SMNVEV (reference sequence). This CDR3 comprises 14 residues. V gave up 6 bases and J gave up 3 bases, with 12 bases separating them. This CDR3 reads CASSPVTNYNEQFF. CDR3 bases: TGTGCCAGCAGCCCCGTGACAAACTACAATGAGCAGTTCTTC.

The rearrangement joins TRBV5-1 to TRBJ2-7, with 10 nucleotides matching TRBD2. Losses at the gene ends were 5 bases for V and 5 bases for J; bases not matched to a gene: 22. Germline V gives CDR1 SGHRS, CDR2 YFSETQ. The CDR3 length is 19 residues. The chain's CDR3 is CASRFQLQAGGPVRNEQYF. DNA for the CDR3: TGCGCCAGCAGATTTCAGCTGCAAGCGGGAGGGCCGGTAAGGAACGAGCAGTACTTC.

The V call is TRBV30, the J call TRBJ1-4, with D possibly TRBD1 on 5 matching bases. The CDR3 contains 14 residues. CDR1 and CDR2 from the germline V gene are GTSNPN and SVGIG (reference sequence). Deletions cut 2 bases from V and 6 bases from J, with 13 bases between. The chain's CDR3 is CAWSIRGGDEKLFF. Here the CDR3 DNA reads TGTGCCTGGAGTATAAGGGGAGGGGATGAAAAACTGTTTTTT.

This CDR3 is CAWEGEREAFF. The CDR3 DNA reads as TGTGCCTGGGAGGGGGAAAGGGAAGCTTTCTTT. The chain is built from TRBV30 and TRBJ1-1; D possibly corresponds to TRBD1 (6 bases). From germline, CDR1 is GTSNPN and CDR2 SVGIG (reference sequence). V was cut by 5 bases and J by 8 bases, with 12 bases left in between. This CDR3 spans 11 amino acids.

The chain employs TRBV20-1 and TRBJ1-2; D gene ambiguous. CDR1 and CDR2 from the germline V gene are DFQATT and SNEGSKA (reference sequence). This CDR3 is built from 10 residues. The V end lost 0 bases, the J end lost 7 bases, and 3 bases lay between the germline ends. In DNA form, the CDR3 reads TGCAGTGCTAGAGATCGTGGCTACACCTTC. It specifies CSARDRGYTF.

The chain has TRBV5-1 and TRBJ2-7; maybe TRBD1 (6 bases). The germline V gene has CDR1 SGHRS and CDR2 YFSETQ. The V and J ends lost 5 bases and 3 bases respectively, with 9 bases between them. The CDR3 runs 12 residues. In nucleotides, the CDR3 is TGCGCCAGCAGTGGACAGCTCTACGAGCAGTACTTC. Translated: CASSGQLYEQYF.

This chain links TRBV5-1 with TRBJ2-3, with 9 bases lining up with TRBD2. The CDR3 loop spans 16 amino acids. Germline V gene sequence: CDR1 SGHRS, CDR2 YFSETQ. With 0 bases clipped from V and 1 base from J, the junction kept 3 bases outside the gene matches. The CDR3 sequence: CASSLARLAGTDTQYF. DNA of the CDR3: TGCGCCAGCAGCTTGGCAAGACTAGCGGGCACAGATACGCAGTATTTT.

This chain links TRBV20-1 with TRBJ2-7, with D possibly matching TRBD1 (5 bases). CDR1 is DFQATT and CDR2 is SNEGSKA in the germline V gene (reference sequence). This CDR3 region has 11 residues. With 4 bases removed from V and 2 bases from J, the gap between germline ends came to 6 bases. The DNA of the CDR3 is TGCAGTGCTACAGGGACCTACGAGCAGTACTTC. This sequence encodes CSATGTYEQYF.

The chain has TRBV5-5 and TRBJ2-7, with unresolved D. The CDR3 loop spans 15 amino acids. Germline V gene sequence: CDR1 SGHKS, CDR2 YYEKEE (reference sequence). V gave up 6 bases and J gave up 2 bases, with 18 bases separating them. The CDR3 protein is CASNYGSGVAYEQYF. The CDR3 DNA sequence: TGTGCCAGCAACTATGGGTCTGGCGTTGCCTACGAGCAGTACTTC.

The chain uses TRBV6-5 and TRBJ1-1; no definite D call. The CDR3 extends over 12 amino acids. The V and J ends lost 0 bases and 7 bases respectively, with 6 bases between them. The germline gives CDR1 MNHEY, CDR2 SVGAGI. The DNA for the CDR3 is TGTGCCAGCAGTTACTCGGCAGGTGAAGCTTTCTTT. Translating it yields CASSYSAGEAFF.

This clone was seen only once. This chain links TRBV5-1 with TRBJ2-4, with 7 bases that match TRBD1. This CDR3 has 14 amino acids. With 6 bases clipped from V and 3 bases from J, the junction kept 6 bases outside the gene matches. The germline V gene has CDR1 SGHRS and CDR2 YFSETQ. In nucleotides, the CDR3 is TGCGCCAGCACCCCGGGGACAGTCAAAAACATTCAGTACTTC. Encoded protein: CASTPGTVKNIQYF.

This chain joins TRBV5-4 and TRBJ2-3, with 13 bases matching TRBD2. The CDR3 spans 16 residues. In germline, CDR1 is SGHNT, CDR2 YYREEE (reference sequence). V was pared by 4 bases and J by 5 bases, with 7 bases of the junction left unmatched. The CDR3 protein is CASSKRLAGGIDTQYF. The CDR3 region has the DNA TGTGCCAGCAGCAAACGACTAGCGGGAGGAATAGATACGCAGTATTTT.